This record concerns one T cell receptor (beta chain) sequence. This receptor's antigen is unknown. No base quality values were provided; no much bigger clone lies one nucleotide off. The CDR3 regions of human TCRbeta chains were analyzed by immunosequencing. Under the source paper's analysis protocol: Repertoire TCRs were matched against a reference library of SARS-CoV-2-specific TCRs generated with the MIRA antigen-specificity platform. Breadth meant the fraction of unique TCRs that were SARS-CoV-2-associated, whereas depth meant the fraction of total T cells that were SARS-CoV-2-associated. Each spike-specific TCR was assigned to its reactive spike region and to a CD4 or CD8 class using the MIRA data. Log10-transformed breadth and depth values were compared by one-way ANOVA with Sidak's multiple comparisons tests. In its TCRdb copy, this immuneACCESS table keeps in-frame sequences only and misses some clones. Where compared with another copy, unresolved V genes explain less than half of these, and the others have no known cause. The DNA was the basis for D and trimming; V, J and clone size are from that table. The sample contains around 130,000 clones, 85% to 90% of them found a single time. Together, the top ten hold about 3% of the sample.

The germline V gene provides CDR1 KGHSH and CDR2 LQKENI. V and J are truncated by 1 base and 6 bases respectively, leaving an intervening sequence of 12 bases. The CDR3 spans 14 residues, from the cysteine through the phenylalanine. CDR3 DNA is the only sequence kept; it has 42 bases, read in frame from the first base. This specimen's time point label, interpreted: baseline before first vaccination. Samples from vaccinated people were obtained from the UK trials COV001 and COV002, which included a single-blind randomized controlled phase 2/3 trial of AZD1222 (ChAdOx1 nCoV-19) in healthy adults. For TCRbeta chain sequencing, PBMC samples from trial participants were taken at day 0 and at day 28 after the second dose. These data originate in a study of T cell responses to AZD1222 COVID-19 vaccine (dated by TCRdb to the early 2020s). Regarding the research as a whole: AZD1222 recipients given second doses at about 4 weeks or at about 12 weeks were pooled, since spike-specific TCR depth and breadth were not found to differ between the two schedules. TCR sequencing covered 233 trial participants: around 210 given two doses of AZD1222 and 26 given two doses of MenACWY control vaccine. Trial participants were enrolled by age into subgroups of 18-55, 56-69 and 70-plus years, and around 150, 29 and 61 TCR-sequenced participants, respectively, were included in these subgroups. The study at large found these results: Participants were mostly white British and included more females than males, and it was suggested by the authors that clonal diversity may have been underestimated. In the small 56-69-year group, the increase in depth fell short of significance, most likely because of low power. Reportedly, close to half of the unique spike-specific TCRs recognized epitopes lying outside the regions that are mutated in the B.1.351 and B.1.1.7 variants. After two AZD1222 doses, both the breadth and the depth of spike-specific TCRs were significantly higher than at day 0 and than in MenACWY recipients. Because no day 14 peak-response samples were available, the repertoires could be characterized only after the peak T cell response. Conclusions about previously exposed vaccinees are limited, since just 6 or 7 AZD1222 recipients were seropositive for SARS-CoV-2 at baseline. Vaccine-associated CD4 TCRs spanned the whole spike protein, with dominant responses in regions 160-218 and 743-854.

Recombination connected TRBV18 to TRBJ1-1, with no reliable assignment of the D segment. This clonotype was obtained from an adult in good health. Sequencing was performed on peripheral blood, taken on day 0 of AZD1222 vaccination. The DNA reads TGTGCCAGCTCACCACAGGGAGGTGACGCTGAAGCTTTCTTT. This sequence encodes CASSPQGGDAEAFF.